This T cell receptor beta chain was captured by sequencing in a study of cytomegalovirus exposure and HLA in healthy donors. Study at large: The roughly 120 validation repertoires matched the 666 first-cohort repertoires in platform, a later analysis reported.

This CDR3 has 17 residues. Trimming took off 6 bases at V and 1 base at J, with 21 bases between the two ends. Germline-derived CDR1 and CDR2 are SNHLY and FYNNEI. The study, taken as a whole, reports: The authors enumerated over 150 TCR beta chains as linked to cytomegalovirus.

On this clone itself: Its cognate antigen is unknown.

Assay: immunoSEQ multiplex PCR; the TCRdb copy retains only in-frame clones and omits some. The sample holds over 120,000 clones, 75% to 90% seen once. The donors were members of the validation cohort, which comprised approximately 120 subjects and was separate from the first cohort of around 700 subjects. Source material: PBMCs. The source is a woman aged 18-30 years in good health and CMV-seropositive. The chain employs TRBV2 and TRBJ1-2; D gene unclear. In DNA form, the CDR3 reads TGTGCCAGCAGGAGGGAGAGTTCTCTGTCGTTTAACTATGGCTACACCTTC. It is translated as CASRRESSLSFNYGYTF.